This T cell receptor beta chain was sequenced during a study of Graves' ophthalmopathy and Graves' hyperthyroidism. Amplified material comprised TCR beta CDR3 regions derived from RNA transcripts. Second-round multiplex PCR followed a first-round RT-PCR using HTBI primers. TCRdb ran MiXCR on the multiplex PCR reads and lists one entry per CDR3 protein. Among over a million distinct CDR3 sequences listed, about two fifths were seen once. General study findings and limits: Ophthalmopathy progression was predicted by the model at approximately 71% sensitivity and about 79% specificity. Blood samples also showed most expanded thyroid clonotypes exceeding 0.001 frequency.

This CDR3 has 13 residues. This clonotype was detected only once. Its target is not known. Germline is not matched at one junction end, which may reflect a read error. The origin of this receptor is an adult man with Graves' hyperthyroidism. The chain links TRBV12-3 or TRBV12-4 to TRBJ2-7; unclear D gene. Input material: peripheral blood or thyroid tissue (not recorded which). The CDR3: CASSLGRFLGRNF. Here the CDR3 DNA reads TGTGCCAGCAGTTTAGGCCGTTTTTTGGGTAGAAACTTC.